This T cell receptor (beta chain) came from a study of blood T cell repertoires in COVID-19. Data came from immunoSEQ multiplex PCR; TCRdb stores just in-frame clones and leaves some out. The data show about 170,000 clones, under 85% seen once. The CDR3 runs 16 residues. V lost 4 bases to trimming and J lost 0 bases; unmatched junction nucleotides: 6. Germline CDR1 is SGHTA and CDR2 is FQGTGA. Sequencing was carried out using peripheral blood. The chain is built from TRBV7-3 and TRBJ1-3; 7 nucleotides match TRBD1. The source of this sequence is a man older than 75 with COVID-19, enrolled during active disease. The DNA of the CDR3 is TGTGCCAGCAGCTACGGACAGGCCGGCTCTGGAAACACCATATATTTT. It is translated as CASSYGQAGSGNTIYF.